The 3 T cell receptor beta chains below all came from one sample that was sequenced in a study of identifying expanded T cells in peripheral blood. Sequencing was performed with immunoSEQ multiplex PCR; in TCRdb, only in-frame clones are kept and a portion is missing. This sample has 85,000 to 100,000 clones; approximately 89% occur once, and the top ten carry under 4.5%. Sequences were obtained from blood. The receptor set was obtained from a person aged 18 to 75 in good health.

This clone was recorded a few times. The chain uses TRBV30 and TRBJ1-6; possible D gene TRBD1, 6 bases. V was trimmed by 1 base and J by 6 bases, leaving 10 bases between them. Germline V gene lookup returns CDR1 GTSNPN and CDR2 SVGIG (reference sequence). CDR3 size: 14 residues. CDR3 sequence (DNA): TGTGCCTGGAGTGCGGCAGGGGCTAATTCACCCCTCCACTTT. Translation gives CAWSAAGANSPLHF.

V and J are TRBV18 and TRBJ1-2; possible D gene TRBD1, 5 bases. The germline gives CDR1 KGHSH, CDR2 LQKENI. V dropped 3 bases and J dropped 6 bases, with 20 bases sitting between them. The CDR3 covers 16 residues. In DNA, the CDR3 is TGTGCCAGCTCACCTGAGACAGAGTATTTTGGTCATGGCTACACCTTC. Its protein product is CASSPETEYFGHGYTF. The entire variable domain, with the rest obtained from reference TRBV18 and TRBJ1-2, is as follows: NAGVMQNPRHLVRRRGQEARLRCSPMKGHSHVYWYRQLPEEGLKFMVYLQKENIIDESGMPKERFSAEFPKEGPSILRIQQVVRGDSAAYFCASSPETEYFGHGYTFGSGTRLTVV.

This chain joins TRBV29-1 and TRBJ2-3; 9 positions match TRBD2. The V segment lost 3 bases and the J segment 6 bases; nucleotides outside the gene matches: 13. The CDR3 loop spans 16 amino acids. CDR1 and CDR2 (germline): SQVTM, ANQGSEA. The CDR3 is CSVDSSWASGEDTQYF. The CDR3 DNA reads TGCAGCGTTGATAGCTCTTGGGCTAGCGGGGAGGATACGCAGTATTTT.